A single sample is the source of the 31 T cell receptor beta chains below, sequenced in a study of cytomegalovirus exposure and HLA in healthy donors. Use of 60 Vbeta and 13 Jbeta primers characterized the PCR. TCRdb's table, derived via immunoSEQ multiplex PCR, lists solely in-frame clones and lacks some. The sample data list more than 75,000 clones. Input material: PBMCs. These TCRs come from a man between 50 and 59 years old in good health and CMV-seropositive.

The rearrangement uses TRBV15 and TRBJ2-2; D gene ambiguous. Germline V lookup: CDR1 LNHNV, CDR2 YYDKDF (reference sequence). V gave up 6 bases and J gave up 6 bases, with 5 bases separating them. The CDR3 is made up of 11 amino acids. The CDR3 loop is CATRVAGELFF. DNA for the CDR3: TGTGCCACCAGGGTAGCCGGGGAGCTGTTTTTT.

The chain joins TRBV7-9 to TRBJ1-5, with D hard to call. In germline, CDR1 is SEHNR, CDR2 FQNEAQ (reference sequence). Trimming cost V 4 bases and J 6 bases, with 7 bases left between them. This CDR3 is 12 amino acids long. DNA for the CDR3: TGTGCCAGCAGCTCGGGGAGTCAGCCCCAGCATTTT. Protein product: CASSSGSQPQHF. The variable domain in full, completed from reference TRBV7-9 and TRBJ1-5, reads DTGVSQNPRHKITKRGQNVTFRCDPISEHNRLYWYRQTLGQGPEFLTYFQNEAQLEKSRLLSDRFSAERPKGSFSTLEIQRTEQGDSAMYLCASSSGSQPQHFGDGTRLSIL.

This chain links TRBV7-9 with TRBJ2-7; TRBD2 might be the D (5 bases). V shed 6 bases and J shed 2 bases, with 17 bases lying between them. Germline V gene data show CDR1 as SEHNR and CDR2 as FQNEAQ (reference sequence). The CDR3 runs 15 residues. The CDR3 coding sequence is TGTGCCAGCAGGTCGGACTTCCGCGGCCCCTACGAGCAGTACTTC. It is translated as CASRSDFRGPYEQYF.

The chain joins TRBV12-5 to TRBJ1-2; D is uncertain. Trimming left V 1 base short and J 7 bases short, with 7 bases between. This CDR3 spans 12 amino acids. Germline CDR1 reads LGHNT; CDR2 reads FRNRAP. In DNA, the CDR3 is TGTGCTAGTGGTTTGGGAAGACTTGGCTACACCTTC. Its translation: CASGLGRLGYTF.

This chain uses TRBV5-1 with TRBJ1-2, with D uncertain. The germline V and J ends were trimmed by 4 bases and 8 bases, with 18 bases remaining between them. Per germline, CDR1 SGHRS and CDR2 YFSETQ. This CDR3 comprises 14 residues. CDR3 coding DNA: TGCGCCAGCAGCCCCGCGGGCCCTATGAGGGGCTACACCTTC. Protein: CASSPAGPMRGYTF.

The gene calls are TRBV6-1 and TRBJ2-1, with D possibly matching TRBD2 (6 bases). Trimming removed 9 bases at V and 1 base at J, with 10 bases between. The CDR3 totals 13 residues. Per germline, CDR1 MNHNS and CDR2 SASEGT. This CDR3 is CASSAGSYNEQFF. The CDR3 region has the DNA TGTGCCAGTAGCGCGGGATCCTACAATGAGCAGTTCTTC.

The CDR3: CASSLWTGPNTEAFF. As DNA, the CDR3 is TGTGCCAGCAGCTTGTGGACAGGGCCGAACACTGAAGCTTTCTTT. The rearrangement joins TRBV5-5 to TRBJ1-1, with 8 bases fitting TRBD1. Trimming removed 1 base from V and 1 base from J; junction bases left unmatched: 3. The germline V gene has CDR1 SGHKS and CDR2 YYEKEE (reference sequence). This CDR3 has 15 residues. Drawing the rest from reference TRBV5-5 and TRBJ1-1, the complete variable domain is DAGVTQSPTHLIKTRGQQVTLRCSPISGHKSVSWYQQVLGQGPQFIFQYYEKEERGRGNFPDRFSARQFPNYSSELNVNALLLGDSALYLCASSLWTGPNTEAFFGQGTRLTVV.

In nucleotides, the CDR3 is TGTGCCAGCAGCTCAAGACTGCAGAACACTGAAGCTTTCTTT. Amino acid sequence: CASSSRLQNTEAFF. The chain has TRBV11-3 and TRBJ1-1, with unresolved D. V gave up 4 bases and J gave up 1 base, with 10 bases separating them. CDR3 length: 14 amino acids. Looked up from germline, CDR1 is SGHNT and CDR2 is YENEEA.

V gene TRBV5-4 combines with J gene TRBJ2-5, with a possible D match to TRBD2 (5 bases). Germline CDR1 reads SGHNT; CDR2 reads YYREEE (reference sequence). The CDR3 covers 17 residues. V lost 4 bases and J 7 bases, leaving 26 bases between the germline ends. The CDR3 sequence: CASSPVTGPTTRGTQYF. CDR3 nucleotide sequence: TGTGCCAGCAGCCCCGTGACCGGGCCTACGACTCGGGGGACCCAGTACTTC.

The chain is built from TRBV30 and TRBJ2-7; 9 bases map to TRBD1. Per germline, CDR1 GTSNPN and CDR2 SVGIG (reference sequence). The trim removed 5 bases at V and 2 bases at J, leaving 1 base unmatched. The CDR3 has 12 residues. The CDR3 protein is CAWGTGPYEQYF. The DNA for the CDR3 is TGTGCCTGGGGGACAGGGCCCTACGAGCAGTACTTC. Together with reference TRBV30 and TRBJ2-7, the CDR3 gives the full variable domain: SQTIHQWPATLVQPVGSPLSLECTVEGTSNPNLYWYRQAAGRGLQLLFYSVGIGQISSEVPQNLSASRPQDRQFILSSKKLLLSDSGFYLCAWGTGPYEQYFGPGTRLTVT.

This chain's CDR3 is CASSYGSGSKNIQYF. In nucleotides, the CDR3 is TGTGCCAGCAGTTACGGTAGCGGGAGTAAAAACATTCAGTACTTC. This chain connects TRBV6-5 to TRBJ2-4, with 9 bases identical to TRBD2. The germline CDR1 and CDR2 sequences are MNHEY and SVGAGI. The length of the CDR3 is 15 residues. V dropped 2 bases and J dropped 4; count of bases not matched to a gene: 3.

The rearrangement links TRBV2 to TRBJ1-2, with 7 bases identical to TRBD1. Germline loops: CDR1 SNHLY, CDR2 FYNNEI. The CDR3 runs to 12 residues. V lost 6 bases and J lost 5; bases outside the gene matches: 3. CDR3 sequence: CASRGGQYGYTF. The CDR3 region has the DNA TGTGCCAGCAGGGGGGGACAGTATGGCTACACCTTC.

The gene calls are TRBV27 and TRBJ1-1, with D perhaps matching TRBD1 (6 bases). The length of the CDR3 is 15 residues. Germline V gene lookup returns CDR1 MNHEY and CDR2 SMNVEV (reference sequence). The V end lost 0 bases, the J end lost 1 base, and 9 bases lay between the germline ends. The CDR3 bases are TGTGCCAGCAGTTTATCGGTGGGACAGAACACTGAAGCTTTCTTT. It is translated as CASSLSVGQNTEAFF.

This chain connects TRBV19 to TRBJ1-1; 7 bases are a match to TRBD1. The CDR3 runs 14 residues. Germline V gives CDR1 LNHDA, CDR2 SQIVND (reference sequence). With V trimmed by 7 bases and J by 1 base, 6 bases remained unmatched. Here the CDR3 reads CASTLGGANTEAFF. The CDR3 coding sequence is TGTGCCAGTACTTTAGGGGGCGCGAACACTGAAGCTTTCTTT.

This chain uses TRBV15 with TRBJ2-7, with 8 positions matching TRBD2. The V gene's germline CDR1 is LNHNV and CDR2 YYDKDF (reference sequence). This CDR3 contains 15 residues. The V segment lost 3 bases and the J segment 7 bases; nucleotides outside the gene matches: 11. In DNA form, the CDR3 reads TGTGCCACCAGCAGCACGGGACTAGGGCCCGGAGAGCAGTACGTC. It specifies CATSSTGLGPGEQYV.

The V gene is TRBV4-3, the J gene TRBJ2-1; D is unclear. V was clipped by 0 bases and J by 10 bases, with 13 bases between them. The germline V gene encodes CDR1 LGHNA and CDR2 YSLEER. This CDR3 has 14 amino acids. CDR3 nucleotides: TGCGCCAGCAGCCAAGAGCAACAGCTACGGGAGCAGTTCTTC. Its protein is CASSQEQQLREQFF.

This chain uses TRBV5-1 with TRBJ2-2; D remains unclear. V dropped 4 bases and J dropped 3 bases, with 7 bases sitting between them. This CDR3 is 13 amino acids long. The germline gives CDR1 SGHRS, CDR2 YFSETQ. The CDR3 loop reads CASSEVDTGELFF. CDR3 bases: TGCGCCAGCAGCGAAGTAGACACCGGGGAGCTGTTTTTT.

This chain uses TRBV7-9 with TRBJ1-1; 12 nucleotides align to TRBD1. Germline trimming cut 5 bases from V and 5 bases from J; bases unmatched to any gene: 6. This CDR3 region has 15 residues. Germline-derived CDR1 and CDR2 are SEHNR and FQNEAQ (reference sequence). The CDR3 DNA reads TGTGCCAGCAGCCCTCGGGACAGGGGGCAAACTGAAGCTTTCTTT. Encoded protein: CASSPRDRGQTEAFF.

The CDR3 sequence is CASSVGILAEDNEQFF. The CDR3 coding sequence is TGTGCCAGCAGCGTAGGTATTCTAGCGGAAGACAATGAGCAGTTCTTC. This chain joins TRBV9 and TRBJ2-1; 7 nucleotides align to TRBD2. Germline assignment: CDR1 SGDLS and CDR2 YYNGEE. Unmatched junction bases numbered 8, after V lost 0 bases and J lost 5 bases. This CDR3 is built from 16 residues.

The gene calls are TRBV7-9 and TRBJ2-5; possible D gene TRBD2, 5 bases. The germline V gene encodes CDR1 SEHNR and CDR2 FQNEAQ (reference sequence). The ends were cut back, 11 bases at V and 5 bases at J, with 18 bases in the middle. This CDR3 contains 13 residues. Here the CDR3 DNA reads TGTGCCGGAGGCTTGGCGCCGGGGGAGACCCAGTACTTC. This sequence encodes CAGGLAPGETQYF.

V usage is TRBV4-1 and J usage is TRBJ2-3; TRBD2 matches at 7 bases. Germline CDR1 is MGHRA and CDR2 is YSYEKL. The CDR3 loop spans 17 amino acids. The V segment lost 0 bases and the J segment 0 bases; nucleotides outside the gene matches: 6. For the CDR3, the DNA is TGCGCCAGCAGCCAAGACCCTAGCGGATCTAGCACAGATACGCAGTATTTT. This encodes CASSQDPSGSSTDTQYF.

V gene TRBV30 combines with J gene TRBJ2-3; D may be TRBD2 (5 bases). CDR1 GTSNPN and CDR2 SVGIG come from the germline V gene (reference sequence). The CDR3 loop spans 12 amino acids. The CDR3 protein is CALEDPVDTQYF. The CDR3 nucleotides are TGTGCTTTGGAGGACCCGGTGGATACGCAGTATTTT.

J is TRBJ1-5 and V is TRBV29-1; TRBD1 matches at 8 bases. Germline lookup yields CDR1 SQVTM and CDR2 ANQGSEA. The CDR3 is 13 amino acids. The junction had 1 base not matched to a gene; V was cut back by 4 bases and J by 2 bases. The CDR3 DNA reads TGCAGCGTTGGGGGACAGGGCAATCAGCCCCAGCATTTT. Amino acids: CSVGGQGNQPQHF.

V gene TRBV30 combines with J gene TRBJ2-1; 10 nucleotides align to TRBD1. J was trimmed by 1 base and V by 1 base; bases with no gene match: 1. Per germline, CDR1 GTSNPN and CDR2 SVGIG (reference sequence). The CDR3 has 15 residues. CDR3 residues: CAWSGTGGSYNEQFF. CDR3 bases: TGTGCCTGGAGTGGGACAGGGGGTTCCTACAATGAGCAGTTCTTC.

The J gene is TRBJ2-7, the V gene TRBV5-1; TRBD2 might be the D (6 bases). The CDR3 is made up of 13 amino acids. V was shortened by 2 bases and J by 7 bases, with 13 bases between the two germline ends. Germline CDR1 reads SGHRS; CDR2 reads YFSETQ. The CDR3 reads CASSFGLRAEQYF. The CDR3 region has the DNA TGCGCCAGCAGCTTTGGACTAAGGGCGGAGCAGTACTTC.

CDR3 nucleotide sequence: TGTGCCAGCAGCCCGGAGGGGGGGCGCGAGCAGTACTTC. Its protein is CASSPEGGREQYF. This chain connects TRBV9 to TRBJ2-7; TRBD2 is a possible D gene (7 bases). Germline CDR1 SGDLS, CDR2 YYNGEE. Trimming removed 4 bases from V and 6 bases from J, with 14 bases in between. The CDR3 sequence is 13 residues long.

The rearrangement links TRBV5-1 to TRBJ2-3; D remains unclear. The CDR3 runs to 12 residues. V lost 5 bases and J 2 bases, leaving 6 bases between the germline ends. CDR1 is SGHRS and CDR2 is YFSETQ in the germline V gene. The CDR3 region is CASSPVTDTQYF. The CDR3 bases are TGCGCCAGCAGTCCCGTCACAGATACGCAGTATTTT.

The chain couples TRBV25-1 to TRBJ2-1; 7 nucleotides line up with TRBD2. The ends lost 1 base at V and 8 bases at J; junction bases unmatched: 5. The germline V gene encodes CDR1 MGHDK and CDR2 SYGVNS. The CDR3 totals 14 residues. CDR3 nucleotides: TGTGCCAGCAGTGAATTCTGGGCGGGGGATGAGCAGTTCTTC. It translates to CASSEFWAGDEQFF. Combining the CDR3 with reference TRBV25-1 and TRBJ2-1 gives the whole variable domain EADIYQTPRYLVIGTGKKITLECSQTMGHDKMYWYQQDPGMELHLIHYSYGVNSTEKGDLSSESTVSRIRTEHFPLTLESARPSHTSQYLCASSEFWAGDEQFFGPGTRLTVL.

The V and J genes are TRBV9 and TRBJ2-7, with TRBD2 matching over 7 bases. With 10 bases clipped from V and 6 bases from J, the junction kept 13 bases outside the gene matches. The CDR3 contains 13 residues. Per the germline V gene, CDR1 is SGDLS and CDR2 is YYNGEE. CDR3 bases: TGTGCCCCACTCGGGGGGAGCCGGCGCGAGCAGTACTTC. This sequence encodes CAPLGGSRREQYF.

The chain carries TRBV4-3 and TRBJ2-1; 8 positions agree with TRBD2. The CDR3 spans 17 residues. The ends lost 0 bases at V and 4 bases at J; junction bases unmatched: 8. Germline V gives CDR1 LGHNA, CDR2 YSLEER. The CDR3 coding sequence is TGCGCCAGCAGCCAAGATCCCCGGCTAGCGGGTTACAATGAGCAGTTCTTC. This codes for CASSQDPRLAGYNEQFF.

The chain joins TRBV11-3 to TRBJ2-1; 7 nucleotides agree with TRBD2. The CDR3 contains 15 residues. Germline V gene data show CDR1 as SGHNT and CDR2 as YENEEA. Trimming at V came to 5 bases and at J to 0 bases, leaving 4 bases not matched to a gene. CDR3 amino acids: CASSRKRDSYNEQFF. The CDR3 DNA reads TGTGCCAGCAGCAGAAAGCGGGACTCCTACAATGAGCAGTTCTTC.